The 22 T cell receptor beta chains given below trace back to one sample, sequenced in a study of memory CD8 T cells in hepatitis C reinfection. The time point denotes: late/post reinfection, 12 to 24 weeks after detection. TCR sequencing was done directly ex vivo on sorted cells, without expansion in vitro. Sequenced by immunoSEQ multiplex PCR; TCRdb stores in-frame clones only, minus some. The repertoire has approximately 49,000 clones, about 88% of them found once; the top ten carry 0.6% to 0.9%. The sequencing input was naive CD8+ T cells sorted from blood. The receptors were gathered from a man between 18 and 35 years old with hepatitis C virus infection.

This chain connects TRBV28 to TRBJ2-3, with D perhaps TRBD2 (5 bases). Germline lookup yields CDR1 MDHEN and CDR2 SYDVKM. CDR3 size: 15 residues. The V gene lost 6 bases and the J gene lost 0 bases, with 13 bases spanning the gap. The CDR3, as DNA: TGTGCCAGCAGCGAAGGAGGCTCCAGCACAGATACGCAGTATTTT. It translates to CASSEGGSSTDTQYF.

The chain couples TRBV9 to TRBJ2-3; 14 nucleotides line up with TRBD2. The CDR3 runs 16 residues. Germline assignment: CDR1 SGDLS and CDR2 YYNGEE. The V segment lost 0 bases and the J segment 9 bases; nucleotides outside the gene matches: 6. Here the CDR3 DNA reads TGTGCCAGCAGCGTAGGGGGACTAGCGGGGGAGCGCACGCAGTATTTT. It codes for CASSVGGLAGERTQYF. Full variable domain (outside the CDR3, taken from reference TRBV9 and TRBJ2-3): DSGVTQTPKHLITATGQRVTLRCSPRSGDLSVYWYQQSLDQGLQFLIQYYNGEERAKGNILERFSAQQFPDLHSELNLSSLELGDSALYFCASSVGGLAGERTQYFGPGTRLTVL.

The genes are TRBV27 and TRBJ1-1; D gene ambiguous. The CDR3 length is 16 residues. V lost 5 bases and J lost 0, with 16 bases in between. Germline V gives CDR1 MNHEY, CDR2 SMNVEV (reference sequence). The CDR3 region has the DNA TGTGCCAGCAGTCCGACCCCCCATGACATGAACACTGAAGCTTTCTTT. Translated, it gives CASSPTPHDMNTEAFF.

V gene TRBV5-6 combines with J gene TRBJ1-2, with D unclear. The CDR3 runs 12 residues. V shed 7 bases and J shed 10 bases, with 17 bases lying between them. Looked up from germline, CDR1 is SGHDT and CDR2 is YYEEEE. This CDR3 is CASREGNSVYTF. The CDR3 DNA is TGTGCCAGCCGGGAGGGAAATAGTGTCTACACCTTC. The full variable domain, in which reference TRBV5-6 and TRBJ1-2 provide the parts outside the CDR3, is DAGVTQSPTHLIKTRGQQVTLRCSPKSGHDTVSWYQQALGQGPQFIFQYYEEEERQRGNFPDRFSGHQFPNYSSELNVNALLLGDSALYLCASREGNSVYTFGSGTRLTVV.

The chain uses TRBV4-2 and TRBJ2-2; 10 positions match TRBD1. The germline V gene has CDR1 LGHNA and CDR2 YNFKEQ. CDR3 size: 16 residues. Unmatched junction bases numbered 4, after V lost 1 base and J lost 5 bases. This chain's CDR3 is CASSQAPGQGTGELFF. The CDR3 nucleotides are TGTGCCAGCAGCCAAGCTCCGGGACAGGGGACCGGGGAGCTGTTTTTT.

This chain joins TRBV5-6 and TRBJ1-6; unclear D gene. The CDR3 totals 13 residues. The V gene's germline CDR1 is SGHDT and CDR2 YYEEEE. The V end was cut by 4 bases, the J end by 12 bases, with 14 bases between. Written as DNA, the CDR3 is TGTGCCAGCAGCGTCCGGGGAATGGAACCCCTCCACTTT. It codes for CASSVRGMEPLHF.

The chain couples TRBV5-1 to TRBJ2-7; 9 positions agree with TRBD1. There are 17 residues in the CDR3. V lost 0 bases and J lost 0; bases outside the gene matches: 7. Germline V gene data show CDR1 as SGHRS and CDR2 as YFSETQ. CDR3 protein: CASSLAGQGKGSYEQYF. The CDR3 DNA reads as TGCGCCAGCAGCTTGGCGGGACAGGGTAAGGGCTCCTACGAGCAGTACTTC. Complete variable domain (other parts from reference TRBV5-1 and TRBJ2-7): KAGVTQTPRYLIKTRGQQVTLSCSPISGHRSVSWYQQTPGQGLQFLFEYFSETQRNKGNFPGRFSGRQFSNSRSEMNVSTLELGDSALYLCASSLAGQGKGSYEQYFGPGTRLTVT.

The chain uses TRBV5-4 and TRBJ1-6; D is possibly TRBD1 (5 bases). The CDR3 spans 16 residues. Trimming took 7 bases from V and 3 from J, leaving 17 bases between them. Per the germline V gene, CDR1 is SGHNT and CDR2 is YYREEE (reference sequence). CDR3 nucleotide sequence: TGTGCCAGCGTGGAAAGGGGAGGAGGCTATAATTCACCCCTCCACTTT. It encodes CASVERGGGYNSPLHF.

To note about this clone: Distinct nucleotide sequences in the sample also encode this CDR3. CDR3 loop: CASSPWTTYEQYF. The CDR3 region has the DNA TGCGCCAGCAGCCCGTGGACTACTTACGAGCAGTACTTC. The rearrangement joins TRBV4-1 to TRBJ2-7; possible D gene TRBD2, 6 bases. Germline V CDR1 and CDR2: MGHRA, YSYEKL. This CDR3 contains 13 residues. Trimming stripped 4 bases from V and 4 bases from J, with 11 bases between.

J is TRBJ2-1 and V is TRBV7-2, with TRBD2 identical over 7 bases. The CDR3 runs to 14 residues. Trimming removed 2 bases from V and 2 bases from J; junction bases left unmatched: 0. CDR1 SGHTA and CDR2 FQGNSA come from the germline V gene. CDR3 nucleotide sequence: TGTGCCAGCAGCTTACTAGCGGCCTACAATGAGCAGTTCTTC. Residues: CASSLLAAYNEQFF.

The chain employs TRBV18 and TRBJ2-1; 12 nucleotides agree with TRBD1. This CDR3 spans 16 amino acids. J gave up 6 bases and V 4 bases, and 7 bases lay outside the gene matches. CDR1 KGHSH and CDR2 LQKENI come from the germline V gene. The CDR3 reads CASSLGTGGSTNEQFF. CDR3 bases: TGTGCCAGCTCACTAGGGACAGGGGGCTCCACCAATGAGCAGTTCTTC.

The chain carries TRBV27 and TRBJ2-3; D is perhaps TRBD2 (6 bases). This CDR3 spans 20 amino acids. Per germline, CDR1 MNHEY and CDR2 SMNVEV (reference sequence). V was shortened by 0 bases and J by 1 base, with 23 bases between the two germline ends. CDR3 DNA: TGTGCCAGCAGTTTATCGAATCTGGGGCTAGCGAGGGAGGGCACAGATACGCAGTATTTT. Its translation is CASSLSNLGLAREGTDTQYF.

The V gene is TRBV9, the J gene TRBJ2-2; 8 nucleotides agree with TRBD1. The CDR3 contains 17 residues. Germline-derived CDR1 and CDR2 are SGDLS and YYNGEE. Trimming removed 0 bases from V and 7 bases from J; junction bases left unmatched: 11. CDR3 nucleotides: TGTGCCAGCAGCGTAGCTATAGGGGCAGGGGGCGTCGGGGAGCTGTTTTTT. This sequence encodes CASSVAIGAGGVGELFF.

J is TRBJ2-1 and V is TRBV27, with D perhaps TRBD2 (6 bases). The ends were cut back, 6 bases at V and 7 bases at J, with 22 bases in the middle. Germline loops: CDR1 MNHEY, CDR2 SMNVEV (reference sequence). The CDR3 runs to 16 residues. CDR3 nucleotides: TGTGCCAGCAGGTCCAATCCCACCGGGGGTTCAAATGAGCAGTTCTTC. Translating gives CASRSNPTGGSNEQFF.

The genes are TRBV9 and TRBJ2-7; TRBD2 aligns across 7 bases. This CDR3 is built from 15 residues. After removal of 4 bases from V and 2 bases from J, the junction contained 9 bases not matched to a gene. Looked up from germline, CDR1 is SGDLS and CDR2 is YYNGEE. CDR3 in DNA: TGTGCCAGCAGCCCCCCCCTGAGCGGGGCCTACGAGCAGTACTTC. Protein: CASSPPLSGAYEQYF.

The chain joins TRBV30 to TRBJ2-2; a possible D gene is TRBD1 (6 bases). CDR1 is GTSNPN, CDR2 SVGIG, per germline (reference sequence). Trimming removed 1 base at V and 6 bases at J, with 12 bases between. This CDR3 is built from 14 residues. The CDR3 is CAWSGQGRAGELFF. DNA of the CDR3: TGTGCCTGGAGTGGGCAGGGGCGCGCCGGGGAGCTGTTTTTT.

The V gene is TRBV6-6, the J gene TRBJ2-7; perhaps TRBD2 as D (6 bases). Germline loops: CDR1 MNHNY, CDR2 SVGAGI (reference sequence). Trimming pared 8 bases from V and 0 bases from J, leaving 17 bases between. This CDR3 has 15 amino acids. The CDR3 sequence: CASYSGDASSYEQYF. CDR3 nucleotide sequence: TGTGCCAGCTACTCGGGGGACGCGAGCTCCTACGAGCAGTACTTC.

This chain uses TRBV7-8 with TRBJ1-6; 10 bases are shared with TRBD1. In germline, CDR1 is SGHVS, CDR2 FQNEAQ. The CDR3 sequence is 18 residues long. Losses at the gene ends were 2 bases for V and 0 bases for J; bases not matched to a gene: 4. The chain's CDR3 is CASSLRDRGISYNSPLHF. The CDR3 coding sequence is TGTGCCAGCAGCTTACGGGACAGGGGTATCTCCTATAATTCACCCCTCCACTTT.

The chain carries TRBV19 and TRBJ1-1; the D is unclear. Germline CDR1 reads LNHDA; CDR2 reads SQIVND (reference sequence). Trimming pared 2 bases from V and 7 bases from J, leaving 8 bases between. CDR3 size: 12 residues. The CDR3, as DNA: TGTGCCAGTAGTATAATGGAGAGTGAAGCTTTCTTT. It translates to CASSIMESEAFF.

This clone was seen a single time. J is TRBJ2-3 and V is TRBV5-6; weak D call: TRBD2 (6 bases). This CDR3 has 16 residues. V was trimmed by 4 bases and J by 1 base, leaving 16 bases between them. The germline V gene has CDR1 SGHDT and CDR2 YYEEEE. The CDR3 nucleotides read TGTGCCAGCAGCCAGACTACTAGCTTCGGCACAGATACGCAGTATTTT. It encodes CASSQTTSFGTDTQYF.

Notes on this clone: Germline is not matched at one junction end, which may reflect a read error. The chain recombines TRBV27 with TRBJ2-5, with 12 bases identical to TRBD2. The CDR3 contains 15 residues. Germline values: CDR1 MNHEY, CDR2 SMNVEV (reference sequence). The CDR3 is CASSLSSGRGEAQYF. The DNA for the CDR3 is TGTGCCAGCAGTTTGTCTAGCGGGAGGGGAGAGGCCCAGTACTTC.

The rearrangement uses TRBV27 and TRBJ2-7; 8 positions agree with TRBD2. Trimming at V came to 6 bases and at J to 3 bases, leaving 10 bases not matched to a gene. This CDR3 is 15 amino acids long. In germline, CDR1 is MNHEY, CDR2 SMNVEV (reference sequence). The CDR3 region is CASSYRGGDLYEQYF. The CDR3 DNA sequence: TGTGCCAGCAGCTATCGGGGGGGGGACCTCTACGAGCAGTACTTC.